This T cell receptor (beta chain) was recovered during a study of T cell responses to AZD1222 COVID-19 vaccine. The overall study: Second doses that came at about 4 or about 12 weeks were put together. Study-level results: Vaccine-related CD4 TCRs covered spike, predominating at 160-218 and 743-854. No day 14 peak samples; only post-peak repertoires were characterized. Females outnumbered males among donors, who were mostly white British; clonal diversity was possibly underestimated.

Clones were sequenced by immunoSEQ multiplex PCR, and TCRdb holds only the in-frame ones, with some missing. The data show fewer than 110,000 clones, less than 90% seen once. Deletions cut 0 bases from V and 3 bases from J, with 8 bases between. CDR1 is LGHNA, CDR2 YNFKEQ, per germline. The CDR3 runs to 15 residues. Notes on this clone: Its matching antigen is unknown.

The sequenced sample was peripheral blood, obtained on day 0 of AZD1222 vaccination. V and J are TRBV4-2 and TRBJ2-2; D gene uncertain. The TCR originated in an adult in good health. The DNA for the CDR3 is TGTGCCAGCAGCCAAGATGAGCTGTACACCGGGGAGCTGTTTTTT. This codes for CASSQDELYTGELFF.